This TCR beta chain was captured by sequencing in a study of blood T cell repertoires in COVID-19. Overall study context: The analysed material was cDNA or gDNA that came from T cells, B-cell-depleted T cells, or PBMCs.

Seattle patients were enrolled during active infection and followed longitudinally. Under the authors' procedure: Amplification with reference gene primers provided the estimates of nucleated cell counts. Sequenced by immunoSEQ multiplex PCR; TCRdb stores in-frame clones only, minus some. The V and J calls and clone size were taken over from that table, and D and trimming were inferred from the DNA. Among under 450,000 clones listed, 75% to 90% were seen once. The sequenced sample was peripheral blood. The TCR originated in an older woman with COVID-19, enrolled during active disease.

CDR3 in amino acids: CSVVPQGAVGKLFF. The CDR3 region has the DNA TGCAGCGTCGTCCCACAGGGGGCAGTCGGAAAACTGTTTTTT. The chain uses TRBV29-1 and TRBJ1-4, with 9 bases that match TRBD1. There are 14 residues in the CDR3. Looked up from germline, CDR1 is SQVTM and CDR2 is ANQGSEA. The V segment lost 6 bases and the J segment 10 bases; nucleotides outside the gene matches: 12.